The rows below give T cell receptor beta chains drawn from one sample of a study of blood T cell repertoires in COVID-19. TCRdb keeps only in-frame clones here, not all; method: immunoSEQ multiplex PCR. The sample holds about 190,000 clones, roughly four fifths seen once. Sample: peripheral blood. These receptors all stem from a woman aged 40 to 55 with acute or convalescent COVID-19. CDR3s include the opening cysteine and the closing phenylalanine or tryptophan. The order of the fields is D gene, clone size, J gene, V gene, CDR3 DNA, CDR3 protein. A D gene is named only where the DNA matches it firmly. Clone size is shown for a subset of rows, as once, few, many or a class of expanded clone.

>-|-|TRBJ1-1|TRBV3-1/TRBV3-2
TGTGCCAGCAGCCCGTGGTTAAACTTTGGACGGAGGCTCCCAATAAATCGCACTGAAGCTTTCTTT
CASSPWLNFGRRLPINRTEAFF
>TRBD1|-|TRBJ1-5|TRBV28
TGTGCCAGCAGGTCGACAGGGGGCTTACATCAGCCCCAGCATTTT
CASRSTGGLHQPQHF
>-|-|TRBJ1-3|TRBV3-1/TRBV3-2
TGTGCCAGCATGGCAGGGGCTGGAAACACCATATATTTT
CASMAGAGNTIYF
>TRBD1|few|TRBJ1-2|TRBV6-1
TGTGCCAGCAGTGAAGCATTCGGGACAGGGAGGAGCTACACCTTC
CASSEAFGTGRSYTF
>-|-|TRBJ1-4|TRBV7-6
TGTGCCAGCAGCCCCAACAGAGCAGAGAGTCAGAATGAAAAACTGTTTTTT
CASSPNRAESQNEKLFF
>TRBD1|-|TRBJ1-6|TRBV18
TGTGCCAGCTCACCAGGGACAGCACAAAATTCACCCCTCCACTTT
CASSPGTAQNSPLHF
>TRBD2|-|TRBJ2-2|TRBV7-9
TGTGCCAGCAGCTACCGTAGCGGGGGGGCGAACACCGGGGAGCTGTTTTTT
CASSYRSGGANTGELFF
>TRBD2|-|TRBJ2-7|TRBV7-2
TGTGCCAGCAGCTTGTATGGTGGGAGGGGTGACGAGCAGTACTTC
CASSLYGGRGDEQYF
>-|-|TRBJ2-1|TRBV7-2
TGTGCCAGCAGCTTAAATAGCGGTCCCTACAATGAGCAGTTCTTC
CASSLNSGPYNEQFF
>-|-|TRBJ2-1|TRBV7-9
TGTGCCAGCAGCCCCCGACAGTTCTCCTACAATGAGCAGTTCTTC
CASSPRQFSYNEQFF
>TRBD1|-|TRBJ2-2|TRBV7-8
TGTGCCAGCAGCTTAAACTCTAATCCGGGACAGGGGTTGGCCGGGGAGCTGTTTTTT
CASSLNSNPGQGLAGELFF
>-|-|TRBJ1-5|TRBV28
TGTGCCAGCAGTTTACAAGGACAGTTTAGCAATCAGCCCCAGCATTTT
CASSLQGQFSNQPQHF
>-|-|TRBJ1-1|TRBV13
TGTGCCAGCAGCCCTACTGTGGGCGACACTGAAGCTTTCTTT
CASSPTVGDTEAFF
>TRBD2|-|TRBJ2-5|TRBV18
TGTGCCAGCTCAGCTACTAGCGGGGAGACCCAGTACTTC
CASSATSGETQYF
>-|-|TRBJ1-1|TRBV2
TGTGCCATAGGGGCGGACAGCCTGAACACTGAAGCTTTCTTT
CAIGADSLNTEAFF
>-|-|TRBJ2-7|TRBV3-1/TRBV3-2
TGTGCCAGCAGCCAAGTGACTACCTCCGAGCAGTACTTC
CASSQVTTSEQYF
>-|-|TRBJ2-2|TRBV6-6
TGTGCCAGCAGTTACTCGTCTCGGCGGGTCTCCGGGGAGCTGTTTTTT
CASSYSSRRVSGELFF
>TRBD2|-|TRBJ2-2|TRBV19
TGTGCCAGTAGTGAGGCGGGGGGCACCGGGGAGCTGTTTTTT
CASSEAGGTGELFF
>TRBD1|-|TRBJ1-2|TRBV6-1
TGTGCCAGCAGTGAACTGACAGGGCCAAACTATGGCTACACCTTC
CASSELTGPNYGYTF
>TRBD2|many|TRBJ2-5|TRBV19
TGTGCCAGTAGTATGGGACTAGCGGGGTTTCAAGAGACCCAGTACTTC
CASSMGLAGFQETQYF
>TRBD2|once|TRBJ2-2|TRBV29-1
TGCAGCGTTGCGGGAGGGCCGGGTGACGGGGAGCTGTTTTTT
CSVAGGPGDGELFF
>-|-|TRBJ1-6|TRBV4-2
TGTGCCAGCAGAACAGGTCTCATGAATTCTTCACCCCTCCACTTT
CASRTGLMNSSPLHF
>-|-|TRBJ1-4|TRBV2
TGTGCCAGCAGAAGCCCAGGGGCCGGTGAAAAACTGTTTTTT
CASRSPGAGEKLFF